Each of the 27 T cell receptor beta chains below was sequenced from the same sample in a study of spatial heterogeneity in lung cancer (dated by TCRdb to between 2018 and 2021). The time point label on this specimen signifies: sample taken at primary tumor resection. For TCR sequencing, whole RNA was extracted from tumor and nontumor lung tissue, or from cryopreserved PBMC samples, and no cell sorting was done. Libraries came from 5' RACE. For sequencing, a NextSeq 500 was employed. TCRdb applied fastp at Q25 and MiXCR to the public reads, then kept only in-frame beta chains. Records with the same CDR3 protein are collapsed into one entry carrying the most frequent genes and DNA. The sample data list 60,000 to 80,000 distinct CDR3 sequences, and about an eighth of these were observed just once. The leading ten clones occupy 6.5% to 7.5% of the sample. The source material was PBMCs, sampled at surgery. These receptors all come from a male donor with early-stage non-small cell lung cancer.

The CDR3 is CASSKLAGGSDTQYF. In DNA form, the CDR3 reads TGTGCCAGCAGCAAACTAGCGGGAGGGTCAGATACGCAGTATTTT. The rearrangement joins TRBV7-9 to TRBJ2-3, with 13 bases matching TRBD2. Trimming at V came to 5 bases and at J to 4 bases, leaving 3 bases not matched to a gene. Germline V CDR1 and CDR2: SEHNR, FQNEAQ (reference sequence). This CDR3 has 15 amino acids. The whole variable domain, filled in from reference TRBV7-9 and TRBJ2-3, reads DTGVSQNPRHKITKRGQNVTFRCDPISEHNRLYWYRQTLGQGPEFLTYFQNEAQLEKSRLLSDRFSAERPKGSFSTLEIQRTEQGDSAMYLCASSKLAGGSDTQYFGPGTRLTVL.

The rearrangement links TRBV5-1 to TRBJ1-1, with a tentative D call TRBD1 (5 bases). The CDR3 length is 15 residues. Trimming pared 2 bases from V and 2 bases from J, leaving 13 bases between. CDR1 is SGHRS and CDR2 is YFSETQ in the germline V gene. The CDR3 is CASSFITGPNTEAFF. The CDR3, as DNA: TGCGCCAGCAGCTTTATCACAGGACCTAACACTGAAGCTTTCTTT.

This rearrangement joins TRBV2 to TRBJ2-2, with 11 positions matching TRBD2. There are 15 residues in the CDR3. Germline CDR1 reads SNHLY; CDR2 reads FYNNEI. Trimming cost V 7 bases and J 5 bases; bases outside gene matches: 6. The CDR3 sequence: CASTTSGSYTGELFF. CDR3 bases: TGTGCCAGCACAACTAGCGGGAGTTATACCGGGGAGCTGTTTTTT.

This CDR3 reads CASSFGTGGWSNQPQHF. In nucleotides, the CDR3 is TGTGCCAGCAGCTTCGGGACAGGGGGCTGGAGCAATCAGCCCCAGCATTTT. V and J are TRBV11-2 and TRBJ1-5; 12 nucleotides match TRBD1. This CDR3 has 17 amino acids. The J segment lost 1 base and the V segment lost 3 bases, leaving 4 bases of the junction unmatched. Germline CDR1 and CDR2: SGHAT and FQNNGV. Variable domain in full (rest from reference TRBV11-2 and TRBJ1-5): EAGVAQSPRYKIIEKRQSVAFWCNPISGHATLYWYQQILGQGPKLLIQFQNNGVVDDSQLPKDRFSAERLKGVDSTLKIQPAKLEDSAVYLCASSFGTGGWSNQPQHFGDGTRLSIL.

The chain joins TRBV5-1 to TRBJ2-5; D is unclear. The CDR3 is 14 amino acids. Trimming removed 4 bases at V and 2 bases at J, with 12 bases between. Germline V CDR1 and CDR2: SGHRS, YFSETQ. CDR3 coding DNA: TGCGCCAGCAGCCGAGTGGCCCCACAAGAGACCCAGTACTTC. Its translation: CASSRVAPQETQYF.

This chain uses TRBV2 with TRBJ2-4; D ambiguous. The CDR3 has 12 residues. Deletions cut 7 bases from V and 8 bases from J, with 12 bases between. The V gene's germline CDR1 is SNHLY and CDR2 FYNNEI. The CDR3 sequence: CASKGAPHIQYF. The CDR3 nucleotides read TGTGCCAGCAAGGGCGCTCCACACATTCAGTACTTC.

The chain employs TRBV7-2 and TRBJ2-2; maybe TRBD2 (6 bases). The V end lost 5 bases, the J end lost 0 bases, and 19 bases lay between the germline ends. This CDR3 is built from 18 residues. Germline CDR1 and CDR2: SGHTA and FQGNSA. The CDR3 loop is CASSRGGIAEANTGELFF. The CDR3 DNA follows: TGTGCCAGCAGCCGCGGAGGGATAGCGGAGGCGAACACCGGGGAGCTGTTTTTT.

The chain couples TRBV10-2 to TRBJ2-1, with TRBD2 identical over 8 bases. With V trimmed by 2 bases and J by 0 bases, 3 bases remained unmatched. The CDR3 is 16 residues long. Germline CDR1 reads WSHSY; CDR2 reads SAAADI. CDR3 sequence reads: CASSERSGSSYNEQFF. CDR3 DNA sequence: TGCGCCAGCAGTGAGCGAAGCGGGAGCTCCTACAATGAGCAGTTCTTC.

V usage is TRBV20-1 and J usage is TRBJ1-5, with a weak D call TRBD1 (6 bases). Germline V lookup: CDR1 DFQATT, CDR2 SNEGSKA (reference sequence). CDR3 length equals 15 residues. Between the trimmed V and J ends, which lost 0 bases and 4 bases, there was a span of 13 bases. The chain's CDR3 is CSAREAGALNQPQHF. The CDR3 DNA is TGCAGTGCTAGAGAGGCGGGGGCCCTTAATCAGCCCCAGCATTTT.

This chain uses TRBV11-2 with TRBJ2-1, with TRBD2 matching over 7 bases. With V trimmed by 0 bases and J by 3 bases, 8 bases remained unmatched. The CDR3 loop spans 17 amino acids. CDR1 is SGHAT and CDR2 is FQNNGV in the germline V gene. The CDR3 here is CASSLEGLPANYNEQFF. In nucleotides, the CDR3 is TGTGCCAGCAGCTTAGAGGGACTACCCGCTAACTACAATGAGCAGTTCTTC.

This clonotype was seen ten or more times. The genes are TRBV14 and TRBJ2-2; D gene unclear. V lost 8 bases, J lost 1 base, and 11 bases lay in between. Germline CDR1 and CDR2: SGHDN and FVKESK. The CDR3 totals 14 residues. This CDR3 is CASRNLGNTGELFF. CDR3 nucleotide sequence: TGTGCCAGCCGGAACCTTGGGAACACCGGGGAGCTGTTTTTT.

This clonotype was found many times. The rearrangement joins TRBV6-1 to TRBJ2-3, with D possibly being TRBD2 (6 bases). The length of the CDR3 is 16 residues. V lost 0 bases, J lost 0 bases, and 10 bases lay in between. The germline V gene has CDR1 MNHNS and CDR2 SASEGT. CDR3 DNA sequence: TGTGCCAGCAGTGAAGCAGGACTACCGAGCACAGATACGCAGTATTTT. Amino acids: CASSEAGLPSTDTQYF.

A remark on this clonotype: This sequence may be a read error, since a much larger clone differs from it by one base. The chain couples TRBV4-1 to TRBJ1-5; 7 bases are a match to TRBD1. Germline CDR1 is MGHRA and CDR2 is YSYEKL. The CDR3 contains 19 residues. CDR3 sequence reads: CASCHIRAGGVSGNQPQHF. CDR3 bases: TGCGCCAGCTGCCACATACGTGCAGGGGGGGTGAGCGGCAATCAGCCCCAGCATTTT.

The rearrangement uses TRBV27 and TRBJ2-3; D not resolved. The CDR3 runs 12 residues. The germline V gene has CDR1 MNHEY and CDR2 SMNVEV (reference sequence). Deletions cut 6 bases from V and 4 bases from J, with 8 bases between. This chain's CDR3 is CASRYDPDTQYF. Here the CDR3 DNA reads TGTGCCAGCAGATACGACCCAGATACGCAGTATTTT.

V usage is TRBV19 and J usage is TRBJ2-2; TRBD2 might be the D (6 bases). The CDR3 extends over 15 amino acids. V dropped 2 bases and J dropped 2 bases, with 9 bases sitting between them. Germline loops: CDR1 LNHDA, CDR2 SQIVND (reference sequence). CDR3 loop: CASSISGPNTGELFF. The CDR3 DNA reads as TGTGCCAGTAGTATAAGCGGGCCTAACACCGGGGAGCTGTTTTTT.

The chain is built from TRBV4-2 and TRBJ2-5, with D possibly TRBD2 on 6 matching bases. Germline V gene lookup returns CDR1 LGHNA and CDR2 YNFKEQ. The CDR3 is 15 amino acids. Deletions cut 0 bases from V and 7 bases from J, with 15 bases between. The CDR3 spells CASSQDWAEGATQYF. CDR3 DNA sequence: TGTGCCAGCAGCCAAGATTGGGCGGAGGGTGCGACCCAGTACTTC.

This clonotype has a count of ten or more. The V and J genes are TRBV5-1 and TRBJ2-5; TRBD2 agrees at 14 bases. The length of the CDR3 is 18 residues. Germline CDR1 SGHRS, CDR2 YFSETQ. The ends lost 3 bases at V and 6 bases at J; junction bases unmatched: 13. The CDR3 here is CASSSEAGTSGSGKTQYF. The CDR3 DNA is TGCGCCAGCAGCTCAGAGGCGGGGACTAGCGGGAGTGGAAAGACCCAGTACTTC.

This clonotype was detected a few times. The genes are TRBV20-1 and TRBJ2-5; 7 bases align to TRBD2. V shed 0 bases, J shed 4 bases, and the junction held 11 bases outside the gene matches. Germline CDR1 and CDR2: DFQATT and SNEGSKA (reference sequence). CDR3 length equals 16 residues. CDR3 sequence (DNA): TGCAGTGCTAGAGATCCGTTGGCGGGAGTAGGAGAGACCCAGTACTTC. Protein product: CSARDPLAGVGETQYF.

This chain joins TRBV7-6 and TRBJ2-1; D is perhaps TRBD2 (6 bases). The germline V and J ends were trimmed by 2 bases and 9 bases, with 17 bases remaining between them. This CDR3 is built from 15 residues. Germline loops: CDR1 SGHVS, CDR2 FNYEAQ. The CDR3 region has the DNA TGTGCCAGCAGCTTAACGGGAGTTCAGTTAGCTGAGCAGTTCTTC. Its translation is CASSLTGVQLAEQFF.

The chain has TRBV20-1 and TRBJ1-1; D is ambiguous. The length of the CDR3 is 14 residues. V lost 2 bases to trimming and J lost 5 bases, with 15 bases between them. Germline CDR1 reads DFQATT; CDR2 reads SNEGSKA (reference sequence). The CDR3 nucleotides are TGCAGTGCTAGACGTACCAGGCGAGGAACTGAAGCTTTCTTT. This translates into CSARRTRRGTEAFF.

V usage is TRBV5-1 and J usage is TRBJ2-7, with D maybe TRBD2 (6 bases). CDR3 length: 14 residues. Germline V gene sequence: CDR1 SGHRS, CDR2 YFSETQ. The V end lost 4 bases, the J end lost 2 bases, and 13 bases lay between the germline ends. The CDR3 loop reads CASSPRDLTYEQYF. In nucleotides, the CDR3 is TGCGCCAGCAGCCCCCGGGACTTAACCTACGAGCAGTACTTC.

This clonotype was detected many times. This sequence joins TRBV7-2 and TRBJ2-1; D perhaps matches TRBD2 (5 bases). V was clipped by 3 bases and J by 1 base, with 10 bases between them. The CDR3 consists of 15 residues. Per germline, CDR1 SGHTA and CDR2 FQGNSA. CDR3 in amino acids: CASSFDGNSYNEQFF. CDR3 nucleotides: TGTGCCAGCAGCTTCGACGGGAATTCCTACAATGAGCAGTTCTTC.

The rearrangement joins TRBV27 to TRBJ1-6, with D unresolved. Between the trimmed V and J ends, which lost 2 bases and 7 bases, there was a span of 12 bases. Germline values: CDR1 MNHEY, CDR2 SMNVEV (reference sequence). This CDR3 has 15 amino acids. The CDR3 here is CASSLTDAPNSPLHF. The CDR3 DNA is TGTGCCAGCAGTTTAACGGATGCACCAAATTCACCCCTCCACTTT.

This clonotype was detected a few times. This chain uses TRBV20-1 with TRBJ2-1; 8 bases match TRBD2. The germline CDR1 and CDR2 sequences are DFQATT and SNEGSKA (reference sequence). J lost 0 bases, V lost 0 bases, and 4 bases had no gene match. The CDR3 has 16 residues. The CDR3: CSARDRSGSSYNEQFF. The CDR3 coding sequence is TGCAGTGCTAGAGATCGAAGCGGGAGCTCCTACAATGAGCAGTTCTTC.

The rearrangement uses TRBV2 and TRBJ2-2; no firm D call. The germline gives CDR1 SNHLY, CDR2 FYNNEI. This CDR3 has 13 amino acids. V lost 6 bases, J lost 3 bases, and 8 bases lay in between. The DNA of the CDR3 is TGTGCCAGCAGCTATACGGACACCGGGGAGCTGTTTTTT. Its translation: CASSYTDTGELFF.

This clonotype was seen many times. The chain is built from TRBV6-6 and TRBJ1-5, with a weak D call TRBD1 (6 bases). The V gene's germline CDR1 is MNHNY and CDR2 SVGAGI (reference sequence). V lost 3 bases and J lost 6, with 15 bases in between. The CDR3 is 15 residues long. CDR3 sequence reads: CASSYPPLQGQPQHF. CDR3 DNA: TGTGCCAGCAGTTATCCCCCGTTACAGGGTCAGCCCCAGCATTTT.

The chain employs TRBV5-4 and TRBJ2-7; TRBD2 matches at 12 bases. This CDR3 is built from 19 residues. J gave up 5 bases and V 6 bases, and 21 bases lay outside the gene matches. The germline CDR1 and CDR2 sequences are SGHNT and YYREEE (reference sequence). The CDR3 coding sequence is TGTGCCAGCAACAGAGGTGGGCTAGCGGGAGGGCCTCGTCCTAACGAGCAGTACTTC. Translating it yields CASNRGGLAGGPRPNEQYF.